This record concerns one T cell receptor (beta chain) sequence. TCRdb's table, derived via immunoSEQ multiplex PCR, lists solely in-frame clones and lacks some. The repertoire holds approximately 140,000 clones, with about 86% as singletons. Losses at the gene ends were 4 bases for V and 4 bases for J; bases not matched to a gene: 3. CDR3 length: 15 residues. Germline lookup yields CDR1 MRHNA and CDR2 SNTAGT. This sample was included in a study of cytomegalovirus exposure and HLA in healthy donors. The sequenced material came from PBMCs. The V gene is TRBV6-4, the J gene TRBJ2-3, with 12 bases fitting TRBD2. The TCR sequence derives from a man between 18 and 35 years old in good health and CMV-seronegative. The CDR3 spells CASSVLAGGPDTQYF. The CDR3 nucleotides are TGTGCCAGCAGTGTTCTAGCGGGAGGGCCAGATACGCAGTATTTT.